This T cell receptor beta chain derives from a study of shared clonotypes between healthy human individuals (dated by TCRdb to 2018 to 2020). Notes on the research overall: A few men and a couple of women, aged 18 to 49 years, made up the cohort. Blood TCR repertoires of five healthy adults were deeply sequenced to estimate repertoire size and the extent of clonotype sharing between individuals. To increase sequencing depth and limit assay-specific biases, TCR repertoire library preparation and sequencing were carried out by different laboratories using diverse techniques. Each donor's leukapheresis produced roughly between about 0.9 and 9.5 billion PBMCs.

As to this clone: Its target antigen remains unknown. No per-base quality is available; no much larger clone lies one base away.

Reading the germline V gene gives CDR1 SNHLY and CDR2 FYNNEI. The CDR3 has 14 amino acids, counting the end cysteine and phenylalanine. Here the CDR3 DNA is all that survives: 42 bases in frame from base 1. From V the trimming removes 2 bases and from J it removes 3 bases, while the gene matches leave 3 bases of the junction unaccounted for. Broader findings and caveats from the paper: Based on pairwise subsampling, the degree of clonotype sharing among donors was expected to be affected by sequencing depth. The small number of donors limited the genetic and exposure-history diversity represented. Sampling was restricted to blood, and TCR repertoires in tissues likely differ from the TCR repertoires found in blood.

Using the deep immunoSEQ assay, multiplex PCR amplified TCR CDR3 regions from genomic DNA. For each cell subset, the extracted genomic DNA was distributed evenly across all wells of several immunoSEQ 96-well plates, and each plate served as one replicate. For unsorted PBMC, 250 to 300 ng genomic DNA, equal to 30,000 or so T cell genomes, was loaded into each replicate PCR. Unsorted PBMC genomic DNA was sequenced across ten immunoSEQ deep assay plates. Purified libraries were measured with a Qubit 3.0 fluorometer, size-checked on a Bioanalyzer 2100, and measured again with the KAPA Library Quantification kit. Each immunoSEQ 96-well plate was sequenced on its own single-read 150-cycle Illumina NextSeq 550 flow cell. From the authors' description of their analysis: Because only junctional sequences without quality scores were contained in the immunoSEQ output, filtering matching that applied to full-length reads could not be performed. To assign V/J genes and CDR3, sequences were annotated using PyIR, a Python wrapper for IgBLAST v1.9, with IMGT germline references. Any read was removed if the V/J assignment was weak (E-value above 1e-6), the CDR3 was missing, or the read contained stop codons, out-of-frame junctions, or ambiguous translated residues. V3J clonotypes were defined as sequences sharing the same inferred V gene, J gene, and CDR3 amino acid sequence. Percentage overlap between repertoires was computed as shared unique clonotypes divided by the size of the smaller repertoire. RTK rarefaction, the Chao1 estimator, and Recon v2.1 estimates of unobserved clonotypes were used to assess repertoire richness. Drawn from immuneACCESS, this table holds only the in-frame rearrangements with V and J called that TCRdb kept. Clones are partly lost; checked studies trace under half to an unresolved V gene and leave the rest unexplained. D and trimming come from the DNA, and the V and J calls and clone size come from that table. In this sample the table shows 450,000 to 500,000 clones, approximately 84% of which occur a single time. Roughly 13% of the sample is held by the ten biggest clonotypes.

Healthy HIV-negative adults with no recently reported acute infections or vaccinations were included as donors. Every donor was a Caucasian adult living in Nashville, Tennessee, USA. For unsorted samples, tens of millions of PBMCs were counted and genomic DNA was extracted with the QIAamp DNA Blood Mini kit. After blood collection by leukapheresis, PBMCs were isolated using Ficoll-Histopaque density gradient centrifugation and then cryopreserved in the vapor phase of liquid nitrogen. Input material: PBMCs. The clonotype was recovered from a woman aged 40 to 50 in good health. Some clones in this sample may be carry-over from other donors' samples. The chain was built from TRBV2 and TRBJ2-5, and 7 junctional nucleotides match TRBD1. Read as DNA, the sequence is TGTGCCAGCAGTGAACCGGGGACAGAAGAGACCCAGTACTTC. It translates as CASSEPGTEETQYF.